The 10 T cell receptor beta chains presented below share a single source sample, sequenced in a study of T cell responses to AZD1222 COVID-19 vaccine. Data came from immunoSEQ multiplex PCR; TCRdb stores just in-frame clones and leaves some out. Here the sample spans around 160,000 clones, about 92% being singletons. This sample comprised peripheral blood, obtained 28 days after the second AZD1222 dose. These receptors originate from an adult who received the AZD1222 COVID-19 vaccine.

The chain is built from TRBV6-2 or TRBV6-3 and TRBJ2-7; the match to TRBD2 covers 11 bases. The CDR3 consists of 16 residues. Germline CDR1 is MNHEY and CDR2 is SVGEGT. V was clipped by 0 bases and J by 3 bases; unmatched bases: 4. Written as DNA, the CDR3 is TGTGCCAGCAGTTACTCCAAGACTAGCGGGAACTACGAGCAGTACTTC. Translating gives CASSYSKTSGNYEQYF.

The V and J genes are TRBV30 and TRBJ1-4; 8 bases fit TRBD1. V lost 4 bases, J lost 7 bases, and 8 bases stayed unmatched. The CDR3 loop spans 14 amino acids. CDR1 is GTSNPN and CDR2 is SVGIG in the germline V gene (reference sequence). CDR3 residues: CAWTKDRDGEKLFF. The CDR3, as DNA: TGTGCCTGGACTAAGGACAGGGATGGTGAAAAACTGTTTTTT.

The sample holds one count of this clone. The V and J genes are TRBV28 and TRBJ1-2; 8 bases agree with TRBD1. The CDR3 loop spans 15 amino acids. Per germline, CDR1 MDHEN and CDR2 SYDVKM. J lost 3 bases, V lost 3 bases, and 6 bases had no gene match. The CDR3 region is CASSFRDRRYYGYTF. For the CDR3, the DNA is TGTGCCAGCAGTTTTCGGGACAGGCGGTACTATGGCTACACCTTC.

The genes are TRBV6-5 and TRBJ2-6; no clear D gene. This CDR3 has 15 residues. Per germline, CDR1 MNHEY and CDR2 SVGAGI. V was trimmed by 6 bases and J by 0 bases, leaving 9 bases between them. CDR3 sequence (DNA): TGTGCCAGCAGATTAACTCTCTCTGGGGCCAACGTCCTGACTTTC. Protein sequence: CASRLTLSGANVLTF.

The chain links TRBV30 to TRBJ2-2, with D perhaps TRBD1 (6 bases). The CDR3 has 12 residues. Germline CDR1 GTSNPN, CDR2 SVGIG (reference sequence). V shed 1 base and J shed 6 bases, with 6 bases lying between them. In DNA form, the CDR3 reads TGTGCCTGGAGTGCAGGGGCCGGGGAGCTGTTTTTT. This encodes CAWSAGAGELFF.

The chain uses TRBV3-1 (or the pseudogene TRBV3-2) and TRBJ1-1; D is perhaps TRBD1 (5 bases). The CDR3 runs 14 residues. V lost 3 bases, J lost 7 bases, and 15 bases lay in between. CDR1 and CDR2 from the germline V gene are LGHDT and YNNKEL (reference sequence). The CDR3 DNA is TGTGCCAGCAGCCAGCCAGGGAAAGGGGTTGAAGCTTTCTTT. Its protein product is CASSQPGKGVEAFF.

The chain has TRBV7-8 and TRBJ2-7, with 7 bases matching TRBD1. V lost 3 bases, J lost 3 bases, and 11 bases stayed unmatched. The CDR3 has 16 amino acids. Germline loops: CDR1 SGHVS, CDR2 FQNEAQ. The CDR3 DNA reads as TGTGCCAGCAGCTTGCCCTCTCAGGGACAGAGCTACGAGCAGTACTTC. Translation gives CASSLPSQGQSYEQYF.

The V gene is TRBV4-1, the J gene TRBJ2-3; D gene uncertain. Trimming stripped 2 bases from V and 2 bases from J, with 14 bases between. Germline-derived CDR1 and CDR2 are MGHRA and YSYEKL. CDR3 length: 16 amino acids. CDR3 bases: TGCGCCAGCAGCCAACTTAACCTAGTGGTCACAGATACGCAGTATTTT. This gives the protein CASSQLNLVVTDTQYF.

V gene TRBV7-9 combines with J gene TRBJ1-2; unclear D gene. Trimming removed 7 bases from V and 0 bases from J, with 6 bases in between. This CDR3 contains 12 residues. The germline V gene has CDR1 SEHNR and CDR2 FQNEAQ (reference sequence). In DNA form, the CDR3 reads TGTGCCAGCAAGGGAACTAACTATGGCTACACCTTC. It is translated as CASKGTNYGYTF.

The gene calls are TRBV4-3 and TRBJ1-3; a weak D match, TRBD1 (6 bases). The germline V gene has CDR1 LGHNA and CDR2 YSLEER. The CDR3 consists of 16 residues. V was trimmed by 1 base and J by 4 bases, leaving 14 bases between them. CDR3 sequence (DNA): TGCGCCAGCAGCCAAGCTTCGACAGGCTCAGGAAACACCATATATTTT. Its protein product is CASSQASTGSGNTIYF.